These 20 T cell receptor beta chains were sequenced from one sample in a study of blood T cell repertoires in COVID-19. The method was immunoSEQ multiplex PCR; TCRdb's version includes in-frame clones alone and lacks a portion of them. The table records about 180,000 clones, roughly nine tenths of them present only once. Sequenced sample: peripheral blood. The receptors were sampled from a young woman with active or convalescent COVID-19.

The chain couples TRBV5-4 to TRBJ2-2, with 9 bases aligning to TRBD1. Unmatched junction bases numbered 5, after V lost 2 bases and J lost 6 bases. The CDR3 runs 15 residues. Germline V CDR1 and CDR2: SGHNT, YYREEE (reference sequence). CDR3 in DNA: TGTGCCAGCAGCTTTTATACAGGGGGCCCCGGGGAGCTGTTTTTT. It is translated as CASSFYTGGPGELFF.

The rearrangement uses TRBV19 and TRBJ2-2; 8 bases match TRBD2. After removal of 6 bases from V and 3 bases from J, the junction contained 6 bases not matched to a gene. This CDR3 contains 15 residues. Germline CDR1 LNHDA, CDR2 SQIVND (reference sequence). The chain's CDR3 is CASSGGARDTGELFF. As DNA, the CDR3 is TGTGCCAGTAGCGGGGGGGCGCGGGACACCGGGGAGCTGTTTTTT.

The chain has TRBV27 and TRBJ1-2, with D perhaps TRBD1 (6 bases). This CDR3 spans 15 amino acids. Germline V CDR1 and CDR2: MNHEY, SMNVEV (reference sequence). V gave up 3 bases and J gave up 0 bases, with 11 bases separating them. Here the CDR3 reads CASSLTGRANYGYTF. CDR3 sequence (DNA): TGTGCCAGCAGTTTGACAGGCAGGGCTAACTATGGCTACACCTTC.

J is TRBJ2-1 and V is TRBV3-1 (or the pseudogene TRBV3-2); 12 nucleotides align to TRBD2. The CDR3 is made up of 16 amino acids. After removal of 3 bases from V and 9 bases from J, the junction contained 9 bases not matched to a gene. Germline V gene sequence: CDR1 LGHDT, CDR2 YNNKEL (reference sequence). CDR3 in DNA: TGTGCCAGCAGCCAGCATCTAGCGGGAGGGGGTGGTGAGCAGTTCTTC. It is translated as CASSQHLAGGGGEQFF.

V usage is TRBV5-4 and J usage is TRBJ2-5, with 14 bases aligning to TRBD2. Germline V lookup: CDR1 SGHNT, CDR2 YYREEE (reference sequence). The CDR3 covers 15 residues. Losses at the gene ends were 2 bases for V and 6 bases for J; bases not matched to a gene: 3. DNA of the CDR3: TGTGCCAGCAGCTTTGGACTAGCGGGAGGAAAGACCCAGTACTTC. The encoded protein is CASSFGLAGGKTQYF.

The chain joins TRBV11-1 to TRBJ2-1, with 7 positions matching TRBD1. V lost 6 bases to trimming and J lost 10 bases; unmatched junction nucleotides: 9. This CDR3 comprises 13 residues. The germline CDR1 and CDR2 sequences are SGHAT and FQDESV (reference sequence). CDR3 nucleotides: TGTGCCAGCAGATCTACAGGGGTCCCCGAGCAGTTCTTC. This translates into CASRSTGVPEQFF.

J is TRBJ2-7 and V is TRBV7-2, with 11 positions matching TRBD2. Germline CDR1 reads SGHTA; CDR2 reads FQGNSA. V trimming: 5 bases; J trimming: 5 bases; junction bases outside the gene matches: 8. The CDR3 contains 15 residues. The CDR3 sequence: CASSASLAGVDEQYF. CDR3 coding DNA: TGTGCCAGCAGCGCCTCACTAGCGGGAGTGGACGAGCAGTACTTC.

The chain links TRBV25-1 to TRBJ1-5; D unresolved. Germline CDR1 and CDR2: MGHDK and SYGVNS. The CDR3 covers 14 residues. V was pared by 6 bases and J by 11 bases, with 20 bases between. The CDR3 spells CASRSVRAARTQHF. CDR3 DNA: TGTGCCAGCAGGTCGGTGAGGGCCGCAAGGACCCAGCATTTT.

The rearrangement links TRBV19 to TRBJ1-1; the match to TRBD1 covers 9 bases. The CDR3 length is 14 residues. The V gene end was trimmed by 10 bases and the J gene end by 0 bases; junction bases not matched to a gene: 6. Germline CDR1 reads LNHDA; CDR2 reads SQIVND (reference sequence). This chain's CDR3 is CATRTGDMNTEAFF. In nucleotides, the CDR3 is TGTGCCACTCGGACAGGGGACATGAACACTGAAGCTTTCTTT.

This chain uses TRBV11-3 with TRBJ2-2; D is unclear. From germline, CDR1 is SGHNT and CDR2 YENEEA. V was trimmed by 11 bases and J by 0 bases, leaving 10 bases between them. There are 13 residues in the CDR3. The CDR3 protein is CASRRANTGELFF. The CDR3 DNA follows: TGTGCCTCCCGTCGTGCGAACACCGGGGAGCTGTTTTTT.

The CDR3 here is CASSFHSDDEQFF. The CDR3, as DNA: TGTGCCAGCAGCTTTCACAGTGACGATGAGCAGTTCTTC. The chain uses TRBV7-9 and TRBJ2-1, with D unresolved. The CDR3 spans 13 residues. Germline CDR1 and CDR2: SEHNR and FQNEAQ (reference sequence). Trimming took 3 bases from V and 8 from J, leaving 11 bases between them.

The genes are TRBV7-2 and TRBJ1-6, with D tentatively TRBD1 (6 bases). With 1 base removed from V and 11 bases from J, the gap between germline ends came to 15 bases. Germline V gene sequence: CDR1 SGHTA, CDR2 FQGNSA. The length of the CDR3 is 15 residues. DNA of the CDR3: TGTGCCAGCAGCTTAGAAACAGGGCGACTTGCACCCCTCCACTTT. It specifies CASSLETGRLAPLHF.

The rearrangement joins TRBV30 to TRBJ2-7; the D is unclear. Trimming pared 3 bases from V and 3 bases from J, leaving 9 bases between. Germline CDR1 is GTSNPN and CDR2 is SVGIG (reference sequence). There are 12 residues in the CDR3. The CDR3 region has the DNA TGTGCCTGGAGCAGGAACCTCTACGAGCAGTACTTC. Translated, it gives CAWSRNLYEQYF.

The chain is built from TRBV4-1 and TRBJ1-5; maybe TRBD1 (6 bases). This CDR3 is 17 amino acids long. Trimming removed 4 bases from V and 0 bases from J, with 16 bases in between. Germline CDR1 MGHRA, CDR2 YSYEKL. CDR3 nucleotides: TGCGCCAGCAGCCTTCCGAGGACAGCTGATAGCAATCAGCCCCAGCATTTT. Protein: CASSLPRTADSNQPQHF.

This rearrangement joins TRBV9 to TRBJ2-2, with 9 bases lining up with TRBD2. CDR1 and CDR2 (germline): SGDLS, YYNGEE. CDR3 length: 16 residues. Trimming cost V 4 bases and J 1 base; bases outside gene matches: 5. The CDR3 coding sequence is TGTGCCAGCAGCCCGCTAGCGGGACAGAACACCGGGGAGCTGTTTTTT. The encoded protein is CASSPLAGQNTGELFF.

The J gene is TRBJ1-4, the V gene TRBV7-2; TRBD1 might be the D (6 bases). Germline CDR1 SGHTA, CDR2 FQGNSA. This CDR3 contains 14 residues. V was cut by 2 bases and J by 6 bases, with 10 bases left in between. This chain's CDR3 is CASSLRGGYEKLFF. The CDR3 DNA reads as TGTGCCAGCAGCTTAAGGGGGGGCTATGAAAAACTGTTTTTT.

V is TRBV6-5 and J is TRBJ1-2, with 7 nucleotides matching TRBD1. The CDR3 spans 13 residues. Germline values: CDR1 MNHEY, CDR2 SVGAGI. Trimming cost V 5 bases and J 6 bases; bases outside gene matches: 6. CDR3 region: CASSRDRADGYTF. In DNA form, the CDR3 reads TGTGCCAGCAGTCGCGACAGGGCGGATGGCTACACCTTC.

This clone appeared a single time. The chain recombines TRBV2 with TRBJ2-5; TRBD2 matches 10 bases. The trim removed 7 bases at V and 5 bases at J, leaving 7 bases unmatched. This CDR3 is built from 14 residues. Looked up from germline, CDR1 is SNHLY and CDR2 is FYNNEI. CDR3 loop: CASTSSGSRETQYF. The DNA for the CDR3 is TGTGCCAGCACTTCTAGCGGGAGTAGGGAGACCCAGTACTTC.

The chain links TRBV11-2 to TRBJ2-7; 10 bases are shared with TRBD1. Germline CDR1 is SGHAT and CDR2 is FQNNGV. J gave up 6 bases and V 3 bases, and 8 bases lay outside the gene matches. The CDR3 totals 15 residues. CDR3 nucleotides: TGTGCCAGCAGCTTCCAGTCCCGGGACAGGGGCGAGCAGTACTTC. This gives the protein CASSFQSRDRGEQYF.

This clone was observed a handful of times. This sequence joins TRBV9 and TRBJ2-7; D call uncertain. Germline CDR1 reads SGDLS; CDR2 reads YYNGEE. The CDR3 runs 16 residues. V was pared by 0 bases and J by 3 bases, with 16 bases between. CDR3 residues: CASSVVIGQVGYEQYF. CDR3 bases: TGTGCCAGCAGCGTAGTCATTGGGCAGGTCGGCTACGAGCAGTACTTC.